These 24 T cell receptor beta chains were all obtained from the same sample, sequenced in a study of cytomegalovirus exposure and HLA in healthy donors. PCR primers comprised 60 Vbeta and 13 Jbeta primers. Libraries were prepared by immunoSEQ multiplex PCR; TCRdb keeps only in-frame clonotypes and omits some of them. The sample holds 120,000 or so clones, around 80% seen once. Sequencing was done on a sample of PBMCs. The receptor set was obtained from a female donor in good health and CMV-seronegative.

The chain employs TRBV21-1 and TRBJ1-5; the tabulated D call, TRBD1, remains unverified against the DNA. TRBV21-1 is assigned pseudogene status. The CDR3 sequence is 15 residues long. In nucleotides, the CDR3 is TGTGCCAGCGGAAAACAGGGGATGAGCAATCAGCCCCAGCATTTT. Protein sequence: CASGKQGMSNQPQHF.

This chain links TRBV28 with TRBJ2-5, with 10 bases aligning to TRBD1. The DNA end lines up better with TRBJ2-7; the J call may be wrong. The CDR3 loop spans 18 amino acids. Per the germline V gene, CDR1 is MDHEN and CDR2 is SYDVKM. The CDR3 DNA is TGTGCCAGCAGTCCCGGGGTGGTTGGGACAGGGGAGTCCCACGAGCAGTACTTC. Its translation: CASSPGVVGTGESHEQYF.

The chain carries TRBV7-9 and TRBJ2-7, with 9 bases lining up with TRBD1. The V gene's germline CDR1 is SEHNR and CDR2 FQNEAQ (reference sequence). Trimming removed 5 bases from V and 1 base from J; junction bases left unmatched: 6. The CDR3 is made up of 15 amino acids. The CDR3 is CASSLGTGRSYEQYF. CDR3 nucleotides: TGTGCCAGCAGCCTCGGGACAGGGAGGTCCTACGAGCAGTACTTC. The full variable domain, with the rest looked up from reference TRBV7-9 and TRBJ2-7, is DTGVSQNPRHKITKRGQNVTFRCDPISEHNRLYWYRQTLGQGPEFLTYFQNEAQLEKSRLLSDRFSAERPKGSFSTLEIQRTEQGDSAMYLCASSLGTGRSYEQYFGPGTRLTVT.

This chain uses TRBV7-6 with TRBJ1-6, with TRBD1 as a possible D gene (5 bases). The V and J ends lost 5 bases and 6 bases respectively, with 14 bases between them. Per the germline V gene, CDR1 is SGHVS and CDR2 is FNYEAQ. This CDR3 is built from 15 residues. The CDR3 region is CASSRGGARNSPLHF. As DNA, the CDR3 is TGTGCCAGCAGCCGCGGCGGGGCGCGTAATTCACCCCTCCACTTT.

The chain has TRBV10-2 and TRBJ1-1; D gene unclear. The CDR3 has 14 amino acids. Germline V gives CDR1 WSHSY, CDR2 SAAADI. V was cut by 4 bases and J by 1 base, with 10 bases left in between. CDR3 sequence reads: CASSATNKNTEAFF. CDR3 nucleotide sequence: TGCGCCAGCAGTGCGACAAATAAGAACACTGAAGCTTTCTTT.

The chain couples TRBV19 to TRBJ2-5; maybe TRBD1 (6 bases). This CDR3 is 16 amino acids long. Germline CDR1 and CDR2: LNHDA and SQIVND (reference sequence). V was cut by 5 bases and J by 2 bases, with 18 bases left in between. CDR3 amino acids: CASSPYHRDGQETQYF. The DNA of the CDR3 is TGTGCCAGTAGTCCATACCACAGGGATGGACAAGAGACCCAGTACTTC.

The J gene is TRBJ2-1, the V gene TRBV5-6; D is unclear. With 3 bases removed from V and 4 bases from J, the gap between germline ends came to 14 bases. CDR1 and CDR2 (germline): SGHDT, YYEEEE. The CDR3 extends over 15 amino acids. The CDR3 DNA sequence: TGTGCCAGCAGCTCATACTCTTCCTCATACAATGAGCAGTTCTTC. It specifies CASSSYSSSYNEQFF.

V is TRBV6-1 and J is TRBJ1-5, with 8 bases lining up with TRBD1. Trimming removed 7 bases from V and 5 bases from J; junction bases left unmatched: 10. Per germline, CDR1 MNHNS and CDR2 SASEGT. The CDR3 spans 15 residues. CDR3 sequence reads: CASNPDRVFYQPQHF. For the CDR3, the DNA is TGTGCCAGCAACCCGGACAGGGTGTTCTATCAGCCCCAGCATTTT.

V gene TRBV6-1 combines with J gene TRBJ2-5; perhaps TRBD2 as D (6 bases). V lost 3 bases to trimming and J lost 6 bases, with 17 bases between them. CDR1 and CDR2 from the germline V gene are MNHNS and SASEGT. CDR3 size: 15 residues. Here the CDR3 reads CASSDPGGSWKTQYF. The CDR3 DNA reads TGTGCCAGCAGTGATCCCGGGGGTTCGTGGAAGACCCAGTACTTC.

V and J are TRBV5-1 and TRBJ2-6; maybe TRBD2 (5 bases). This CDR3 has 16 amino acids. The V and J ends lost 0 bases and 2 bases respectively, with 9 bases between them. Per germline, CDR1 SGHRS and CDR2 YFSETQ. The CDR3 sequence is CASSLVGVTGANVLTF. The CDR3 DNA reads TGCGCCAGCAGCTTGGTGGGAGTGACTGGGGCCAACGTCCTGACTTTC.

The chain recombines TRBV11-3 with TRBJ2-1; TRBD2 matches 11 bases. The CDR3 is 16 amino acids. The V gene end was trimmed by 4 bases and the J gene end by 5 bases; junction bases not matched to a gene: 7. Per the germline V gene, CDR1 is SGHNT and CDR2 is YENEEA. The CDR3 nucleotides read TGTGCCAGCAGCTCTTCCGGGACTAGCGGACACAATGAGCAGTTCTTC. Translated: CASSSSGTSGHNEQFF. Full variable domain (missing parts from reference TRBV11-3 and TRBJ2-1): EAGVVQSPRYKIIEKKQPVAFWCNPISGHNTLYWYLQNLGQGPELLIRYENEEAVDDSQLPKDRFSAERLKGVDSTLKIQPAELGDSAVYLCASSSSGTSGHNEQFFGPGTRLTVL.

The chain employs TRBV10-2 and TRBJ1-2; 9 bases align to TRBD1. This CDR3 has 15 amino acids. Germline V gene sequence: CDR1 WSHSY, CDR2 SAAADI. The V segment lost 3 bases and the J segment 1 base; nucleotides outside the gene matches: 3. The CDR3 nucleotides read TGCGCCAGCAGTGACAGGACAGGGGTTAACTATGGCTACACCTTC. Protein sequence: CASSDRTGVNYGYTF.

J is TRBJ2-1 and V is TRBV15, with 9 bases fitting TRBD1. The CDR3 loop spans 17 amino acids. The V segment lost 0 bases and the J segment 6 bases; nucleotides outside the gene matches: 9. Germline V gene lookup returns CDR1 LNHNV and CDR2 YYDKDF (reference sequence). Written as DNA, the CDR3 is TGTGCCACCAGCAGAGACACCGGGACAGGGATCCGCAATGAGCAGTTCTTC. As protein: CATSRDTGTGIRNEQFF. Full variable domain (outside the CDR3, taken from reference TRBV15 and TRBJ2-1): DAMVIQNPRYQVTQFGKPVTLSCSQTLNHNVMYWYQQKSSQAPKLLFHYYDKDFNNEADTPDNFQSRRPNTSFCFLDIRSPGLGDTAMYLCATSRDTGTGIRNEQFFGPGTRLTVL.

The rearrangement joins TRBV2 to TRBJ1-6; D ambiguous. The CDR3 is 12 amino acids. Per the germline V gene, CDR1 is SNHLY and CDR2 is FYNNEI. The ends were cut back, 8 bases at V and 8 bases at J, with 10 bases in the middle. The CDR3 DNA reads TGTGCCAGCCTTGGCAACGATTCACCCCTCCACTTT. Translated: CASLGNDSPLHF.

The chain is built from TRBV7-2 and TRBJ2-2, with 10 nucleotides matching TRBD1. The V and J ends lost 6 bases and 4 bases, in that order; junction bases with no gene match: 5. Germline V lookup: CDR1 SGHTA, CDR2 FQGNSA. This CDR3 has 15 residues. In DNA, the CDR3 is TGTGCCAGCAGGGGGACAGGGGCCAGCACCGGGGAGCTGTTTTTT. Its translation is CASRGTGASTGELFF. The complete variable domain, with remaining parts taken from reference TRBV7-2 and TRBJ2-2, reads GAGVSQSPSNKVTEKGKDVELRCDPISGHTALYWYRQSLGQGLEFLIYFQGNSAPDKSGLPSDRFSAERTGGSVSTLTIQRTQQEDSAVYLCASRGTGASTGELFFGEGSRLTVL.

The chain employs TRBV27 and TRBJ2-5; unclear D gene. Germline loops: CDR1 MNHEY, CDR2 SMNVEV (reference sequence). There are 13 residues in the CDR3. Trimming pared 2 bases from V and 5 bases from J, leaving 9 bases between. This CDR3 reads CASSLPLRETQYF. In nucleotides, the CDR3 is TGTGCCAGCAGTTTACCCCTGCGGGAGACCCAGTACTTC.

The chain employs TRBV7-8 and TRBJ1-3; D is possibly TRBD1 (6 bases). The germline V and J ends were trimmed by 3 bases and 0 bases, with 15 bases remaining between them. The germline V gene encodes CDR1 SGHVS and CDR2 FQNEAQ. This CDR3 has 17 residues. The CDR3 loop reads CASSFVGGAHSGNTIYF. As DNA, the CDR3 is TGTGCCAGCAGCTTTGTAGGGGGAGCGCACTCTGGAAACACCATATATTTT.

The gene calls are TRBV7-9 and TRBJ2-3; a possible D gene is TRBD1 (5 bases). V dropped 2 bases and J dropped 0 bases, with 9 bases sitting between them. The CDR3 sequence is 15 residues long. Germline CDR1 SEHNR, CDR2 FQNEAQ (reference sequence). This CDR3 is CASSLFQGSTDTQYF. The CDR3 coding sequence is TGTGCCAGCAGCTTATTCCAGGGAAGCACAGATACGCAGTATTTT.

V is TRBV29-1 and J is TRBJ2-3; 15 nucleotides agree with TRBD2. CDR3 length equals 15 residues. Germline values: CDR1 SQVTM, CDR2 ANQGSEA. With 6 bases clipped from V and 5 bases from J, the junction kept 6 bases outside the gene matches. CDR3 DNA sequence: TGCAGCGTCGGGACTAGCGGGGGGCAGGGAGATACGCAGTATTTT. This sequence encodes CSVGTSGGQGDTQYF.

This sequence joins TRBV11-2 and TRBJ2-7; 7 bases line up with TRBD2. The CDR3 sequence is 14 residues long. With 5 bases clipped from V and 4 bases from J, the junction kept 8 bases outside the gene matches. Germline V CDR1 and CDR2: SGHAT, FQNNGV. Written as DNA, the CDR3 is TGTGCCAGCAGCCAGGGAGGGTTGGCGTACGAGCAGTACTTC. Amino acids: CASSQGGLAYEQYF. The entire variable domain, with the rest obtained from reference TRBV11-2 and TRBJ2-7, is as follows: EAGVAQSPRYKIIEKRQSVAFWCNPISGHATLYWYQQILGQGPKLLIQFQNNGVVDDSQLPKDRFSAERLKGVDSTLKIQPAKLEDSAVYLCASSQGGLAYEQYFGPGTRLTVT.

This clone was found once. The J gene is TRBJ1-1, the V gene TRBV7-2; D uncertain. Germline CDR1 reads SGHTA; CDR2 reads FQGNSA. Trimming removed 1 base from V and 0 bases from J, with 12 bases in between. The CDR3 loop spans 16 amino acids. The CDR3 reads CASSLGPWAMNTEAFF. In nucleotides, the CDR3 is TGTGCCAGCAGCTTAGGACCCTGGGCGATGAACACTGAAGCTTTCTTT. The complete variable domain, with remaining parts taken from reference TRBV7-2 and TRBJ1-1, reads GAGVSQSPSNKVTEKGKDVELRCDPISGHTALYWYRQSLGQGLEFLIYFQGNSAPDKSGLPSDRFSAERTGGSVSTLTIQRTQQEDSAVYLCASSLGPWAMNTEAFFGQGTRLTVV.

This rearrangement joins TRBV7-9 to TRBJ2-2; D gene ambiguous. With 5 bases removed from V and 0 bases from J, the gap between germline ends came to 13 bases. Germline V gene data show CDR1 as SEHNR and CDR2 as FQNEAQ (reference sequence). CDR3 size: 16 residues. The CDR3: CASSVNARTNTGELFF. CDR3 in DNA: TGTGCCAGCAGCGTAAACGCGCGTACGAACACCGGGGAGCTGTTTTTT.

This chain connects TRBV27 to TRBJ2-2; possible D gene TRBD1, 6 bases. Germline CDR1 MNHEY, CDR2 SMNVEV (reference sequence). CDR3 length: 15 amino acids. The V end was cut by 6 bases, the J end by 0 bases, with 11 bases between. The chain's CDR3 is CASRYRATNTGELFF. The CDR3 DNA sequence: TGTGCCAGCAGGTACAGGGCGACGAACACCGGGGAGCTGTTTTTT.

This chain connects TRBV7-2 to TRBJ2-5; D may be TRBD2 (5 bases). The CDR3 extends over 14 amino acids. CDR1 is SGHTA and CDR2 is FQGNSA in the germline V gene. V dropped 4 bases and J dropped 5 bases, with 14 bases sitting between them. CDR3 amino acids: CASSSRAGYETQYF. The CDR3 nucleotides are TGTGCCAGCAGCTCCCGCGCGGGTTACGAGACCCAGTACTTC.